These 14 T cell receptor beta chains were sequenced from one sample in a study of blood T cell repertoires in COVID-19. Sequencing was performed with immunoSEQ multiplex PCR; in TCRdb, only in-frame clones are kept and a portion is missing. The data show approximately 100,000 clones, 86% seen once. The specimen was peripheral blood. These receptors were obtained from a man aged 50 to 60 with acute or convalescent COVID-19.

The chain couples TRBV11-3 to TRBJ2-7; TRBD1 aligns across 7 bases. V trimming: 3 bases; J trimming: 3 bases; junction bases outside the gene matches: 2. The CDR3 sequence is 13 residues long. Germline V gene data show CDR1 as SGHNT and CDR2 as YENEEA. The CDR3 protein is CASSFRQGYEQYF. The CDR3 DNA reads as TGTGCCAGCAGCTTTCGACAGGGCTACGAGCAGTACTTC.

This chain joins TRBV5-1 and TRBJ2-1; 10 bases fit TRBD2. Germline V gene sequence: CDR1 SGHRS, CDR2 YFSETQ. CDR3 size: 15 residues. Trimming removed 6 bases from V and 2 bases from J; junction bases left unmatched: 5. The CDR3 reads CASTDSGRPYNEQFF. The DNA of the CDR3 is TGCGCCAGCACGGATAGCGGGAGGCCCTACAATGAGCAGTTCTTC.

The rearrangement uses TRBV4-1 and TRBJ2-1; 10 bases map to TRBD2. Germline trimming cut 0 bases from V and 8 bases from J; bases unmatched to any gene: 7. The CDR3 runs 16 residues. Germline lookup yields CDR1 MGHRA and CDR2 YSYEKL. DNA for the CDR3: TGCGCCAGCAGCCAAGATTTTAGCGGGAGGCAGGATGAGCAGTTCTTC. As protein: CASSQDFSGRQDEQFF.

J is TRBJ2-7 and V is TRBV5-1; 10 bases are shared with TRBD2. Per germline, CDR1 SGHRS and CDR2 YFSETQ. The CDR3 length is 15 residues. Trimming cost V 1 base and J 3 bases; bases outside gene matches: 4. The CDR3 bases are TGCGCCAGCAGCTTGTCCGCTAGCGGGAGCTACGAGCAGTACTTC. It translates to CASSLSASGSYEQYF. The variable domain in full, with the rest retrieved from reference TRBV5-1 and TRBJ2-7, is KAGVTQTPRYLIKTRGQQVTLSCSPISGHRSVSWYQQTPGQGLQFLFEYFSETQRNKGNFPGRFSGRQFSNSRSEMNVSTLELGDSALYLCASSLSASGSYEQYFGPGTRLTVT.

The chain joins TRBV6-5 to TRBJ1-2; 7 bases line up with TRBD1. The germline gives CDR1 MNHEY, CDR2 SVGAGI. The CDR3 contains 13 residues. After removal of 7 bases from V and 6 bases from J, the junction contained 8 bases not matched to a gene. CDR3: CASTRQGANGYTF. Written as DNA, the CDR3 is TGTGCCAGCACCCGACAGGGCGCCAATGGCTACACCTTC.

This chain links TRBV5-4 with TRBJ2-3; TRBD2 agrees at 7 bases. The trim removed 3 bases at V and 4 bases at J, leaving 5 bases unmatched. The CDR3 covers 14 residues. Germline CDR1 and CDR2: SGHNT and YYREEE (reference sequence). The CDR3 is CASSSAGLPDTQYF. The CDR3 DNA reads TGTGCCAGCAGCTCAGCGGGACTCCCAGATACGCAGTATTTT.

The chain recombines TRBV6-4 with TRBJ2-7; no clear D gene. This CDR3 contains 14 residues. Germline values: CDR1 MRHNA, CDR2 SNTAGT. V lost 5 bases and J 0 bases, leaving 11 bases between the germline ends. CDR3: CASSRDSSSYEQYF. CDR3 DNA: TGTGCCAGCAGTCGAGACTCGAGCTCCTACGAGCAGTACTTC.

The chain has TRBV15 and TRBJ2-5; TRBD2 matches 11 bases. With 1 base clipped from V and 2 bases from J, the junction kept 0 bases outside the gene matches. This CDR3 has 15 amino acids. The germline CDR1 and CDR2 sequences are LNHNV and YYDKDF (reference sequence). The CDR3 DNA reads as TGTGCCACCAGCAGAGGACTAGCGGGGCAAGAGACCCAGTACTTC. It encodes CATSRGLAGQETQYF.

V usage is TRBV5-1 and J usage is TRBJ2-5, with 9 bases aligning to TRBD2. The CDR3 sequence is 15 residues long. Germline trimming cut 0 bases from V and 4 bases from J; bases unmatched to any gene: 4. CDR1 and CDR2 (germline): SGHRS, YFSETQ. The CDR3 is CASSLAVLAGETQYF. The CDR3 nucleotides read TGCGCCAGCAGCTTGGCCGTACTAGCGGGAGAGACCCAGTACTTC.

CDR3 nucleotide sequence: TGTGCCAGTAGTAGCCACAGGGACAGAGCTGGAAACACCATATATTTT. Protein: CASSSHRDRAGNTIYF. The rearrangement links TRBV19 to TRBJ1-3, with TRBD1 matching 7 bases. Germline V gene sequence: CDR1 LNHDA, CDR2 SQIVND (reference sequence). The length of the CDR3 is 16 residues. The trim removed 4 bases at V and 2 bases at J, leaving 8 bases unmatched.

In this sample, this clone turned up once. V usage is TRBV4-1 and J usage is TRBJ2-7, with D maybe TRBD1 (6 bases). The CDR3 runs 14 residues. CDR1 is MGHRA, CDR2 YSYEKL, per germline. The V gene lost 2 bases and the J gene lost 6 bases, with 14 bases spanning the gap. CDR3: CASSQFQGNGEQYF. The DNA of the CDR3 is TGCGCCAGCAGCCAATTTCAGGGGAACGGCGAGCAGTACTTC.

The V and J genes are TRBV24-1 and TRBJ2-1, with a tentative D call TRBD2 (6 bases). This CDR3 contains 13 residues. Germline-derived CDR1 and CDR2 are KGHDR and SFDVKD. V shed 4 bases and J shed 11 bases, with 14 bases lying between them. In DNA, the CDR3 is TGTGCCACCAGTGAGTCCGGGACTTCCAAGCAGTTCTTC. It specifies CATSESGTSKQFF.

The V gene is TRBV5-1, the J gene TRBJ2-3, with 11 bases identical to TRBD2. Trimming removed 1 base from V and 4 bases from J; junction bases left unmatched: 8. CDR3 size: 17 residues. CDR1 is SGHRS, CDR2 YFSETQ, per germline. CDR3 DNA: TGCGCCAGCAGCTTGCCGGAGACTAGCGGGAAGGCAGATACGCAGTATTTT. This gives the protein CASSLPETSGKADTQYF. Together with reference TRBV5-1 and TRBJ2-3, the CDR3 gives the full variable domain: KAGVTQTPRYLIKTRGQQVTLSCSPISGHRSVSWYQQTPGQGLQFLFEYFSETQRNKGNFPGRFSGRQFSNSRSEMNVSTLELGDSALYLCASSLPETSGKADTQYFGPGTRLTVL.

V and J are TRBV29-1 and TRBJ2-4, with TRBD1 identical over 7 bases. This CDR3 is 16 amino acids long. Germline-derived CDR1 and CDR2 are SQVTM and ANQGSEA. V shed 5 bases and J 7 bases; nucleotides not matched to a gene: 17. The CDR3 reads CSVWGGQALVQNIQYF. DNA of the CDR3: TGCAGCGTTTGGGGTGGACAGGCGTTAGTACAGAACATTCAGTACTTC.